This TCR beta chain was profiled in a study of blood T cell repertoires in COVID-19. Study-wide background: Donors in the United States, Italy and Spain gave samples during acute or convalescent COVID-19.

V was cut by 5 bases and J by 4 bases, with 16 bases left in between. This CDR3 spans 15 amino acids. The V gene's germline CDR1 is SGHRS and CDR2 YFSETQ. The data were produced by immunoSEQ multiplex PCR, yet TCRdb's version contains in-frame clones alone and is incomplete. The data hold 120,000 to 150,000 clones, with around 84% observed a single time. V gene TRBV5-1 combines with J gene TRBJ1-5; tentatively, D is TRBD1 (5 bases). The sequenced material came from peripheral blood. The source of this sequence is a human donor in a cohort sampled during active COVID-19. CDR3 coding DNA: TGCGCCAGCAGAGGAGGGGAGTTTAATAATCAGCCCCAGCATTTT. Its protein product is CASRGGEFNNQPQHF. The complete variable domain, with remaining parts taken from reference TRBV5-1 and TRBJ1-5, reads KAGVTQTPRYLIKTRGQQVTLSCSPISGHRSVSWYQQTPGQGLQFLFEYFSETQRNKGNFPGRFSGRQFSNSRSEMNVSTLELGDSALYLCASRGGEFNNQPQHFGDGTRLSIL.